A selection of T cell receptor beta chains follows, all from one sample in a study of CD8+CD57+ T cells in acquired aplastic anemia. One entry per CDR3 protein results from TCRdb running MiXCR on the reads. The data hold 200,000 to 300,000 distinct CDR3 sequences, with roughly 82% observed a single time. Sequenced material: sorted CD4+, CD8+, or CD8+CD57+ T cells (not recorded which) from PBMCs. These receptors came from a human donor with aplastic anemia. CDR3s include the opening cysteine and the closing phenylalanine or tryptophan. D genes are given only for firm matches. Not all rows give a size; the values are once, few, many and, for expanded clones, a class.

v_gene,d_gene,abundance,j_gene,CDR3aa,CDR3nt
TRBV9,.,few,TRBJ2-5,CATSESYSNQPQHF,TGTGCCACCAGTGAATCGTATAGCAATCAGCCCCAGCACTTC
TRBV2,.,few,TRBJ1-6,CASEGSYNSPLHF,TGTGCCAGCGAGGGATCGTATAATTCACCCCTCCACTTT
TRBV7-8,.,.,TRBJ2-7,CASSFDPYEQYF,TGTGCCAGCAGCTTTGATCCCTACGAGCAGTACTTC
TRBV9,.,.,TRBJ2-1,CASGESGNIQYFEQFF,.
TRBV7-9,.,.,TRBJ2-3,CAGQVPRETRDFYF,TGTGCCGGACAGGTGCCTAGGGAGACCCGGGACTTCTATTTT
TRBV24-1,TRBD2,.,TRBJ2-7,CATSDFACGGAPPCSYEQYF,TGTGCCACCAGTGATTTTGCATGCGGGGGTGCACCTCCGTGCTCCTACGAGCAGTACTTC
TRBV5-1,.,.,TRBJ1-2,CASMKRDGLVYGYTF,TGCGCCAGCATGAAAAGGGACGGGCTCGTATATGGCTACACCTTC
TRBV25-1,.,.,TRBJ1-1,CASSLGWNTEAFF,TGTGCCAGCAGTTTAGGGTGGAACACTGAAGCTTTCTTT
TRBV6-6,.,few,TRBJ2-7,CASSYPTRGYEQYF,TGTGCCAGCAGTTACCCAACGCGGGGCTACGAGCAGTACTTC
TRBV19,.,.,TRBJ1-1,CASSIDGRSYNEEFF,TGTGCCAGCAGTATAGATGGGAGATCGTACAATGAGGAGTTCTTT
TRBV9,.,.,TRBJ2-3,CASSVASDTQYLYF,TGTGCCAGCAGCGTAGCGTCAGATACGCAGTATCTTTATTTT
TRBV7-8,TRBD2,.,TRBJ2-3,CASSLPGGARIKYF,TGTGCCAGCAGCTTACCGGGAGGGGCCCGTATCAAGTATTTT
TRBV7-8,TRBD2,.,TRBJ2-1,CASSLPGGPDSEYQFF,TGTGCCAGCAGCTTACCGGGAGGTCCCGATAGCGAGTATCAGTTCTTC
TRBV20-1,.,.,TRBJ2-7,CSASGLQYEQYF,TGCAGTGCTAGTGGACTTCAATACGAGCAGTACTTC
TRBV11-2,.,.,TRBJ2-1,CASSLAVGEQFF,TGTGCCAGCAGCTTAGCTGTGGGGGAGCAGTTCTTC
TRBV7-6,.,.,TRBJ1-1,CASSSDRLLSPDHFF,TGTGCCAGCAGCTCGGACAGATTACTTTCACCCGACCACTTCTTT
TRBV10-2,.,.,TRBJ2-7,CASSGLRSPSDEQYF,TGCGCCAGCAGTGGGCTGCGCTCCCCGAGCGACGAGCAGTACTTC
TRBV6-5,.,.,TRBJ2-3,CASSYVQGSSYTDTQYF,TGTGCCAGCAGTTACGTGCAGGGGTCCTCCTACACAGATACGCAGTATTTT
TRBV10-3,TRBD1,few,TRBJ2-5,CAISEFGEQGVETQYF,TGTGCCATCAGTGAGTTTGGGGAACAGGGGGTAGAGACCCAGTACTTC
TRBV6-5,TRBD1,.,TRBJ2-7,CASSLDRGTYEQYF,TGTGCCAGCAGTCTGGACAGGGGGACCTACGAGCAGTACTTC
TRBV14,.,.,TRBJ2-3,CASSLGPIGKVWKYF,TGTGCCAGCAGCCTAGGGCCTATAGGGAAGGTTTGGAAGTATTTT
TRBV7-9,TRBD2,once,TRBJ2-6,CASSPAGLPSRANVLTF,TGTGCCAGCAGCCCAGCGGGGCTCCCATCTAGGGCCAACGTCCTGACTTTC
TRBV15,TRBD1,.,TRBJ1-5,CATSQDRSSNRPQHF,TGTGCCACCAGCCAGGACAGGAGCAGCAATCGGCCCCAGCATTTT
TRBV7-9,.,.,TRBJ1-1,CASSSEDTQYFGPFF,TGTGCCAGCAGCTCCGAAGATACGCAGTACTTTGGCCCATTCTTT
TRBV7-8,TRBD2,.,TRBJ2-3,CASSSAGAAVAHTQYF,TGTGCCAGCAGCTCGGCGGGAGCAGCGGTCGCACATACGCAGTATTTT
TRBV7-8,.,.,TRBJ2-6,CASSLAGSSDTNYLTF,TGTGCCAGCAGCTTAGCGGGTAGCTCCGATACGAACTATCTGACTTTC
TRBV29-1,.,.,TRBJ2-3,CSVGGQSSTDTQYF,TGCAGCGTTGGGGGGCAGTCTAGCACAGATACGCAGTATTTT
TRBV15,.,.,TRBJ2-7,CASSIGAGHDTQYF,TGTGCCAGCAGCATAGGCGCCGGCCACGATACGCAGTACTTC
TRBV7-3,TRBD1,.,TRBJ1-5,CASSFAGTGNTEF,TGCGCCAGCAGCTTTGCTGGGACAGGGAACACTGAATTT
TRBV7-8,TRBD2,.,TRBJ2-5,CATSIAGEQETQYF,TGTGCCACCAGCATAGCGGGCGAGCAAGAGACCCAGTACTTC
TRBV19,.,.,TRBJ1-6,CASRTGRGNSPLHF,TGTGCCAGTCGGACGGGACGGGGGAATTCACCCCTCCACTTT
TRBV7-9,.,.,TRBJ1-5,CASSPGQLEETQYHF,TGTGCCAGCAGCCCGGGGCAGTTGGAAGAGACCCAGTACCATTTT
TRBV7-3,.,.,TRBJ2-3,CASSPSGTSGENQF,TGTGCCAGCAGCCCATCGGGGACTTCGGGAGAGAACCAGTTT
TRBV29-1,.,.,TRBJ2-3,CSATTGFNTDTQYF,TGCAGCGCCACAACAGGGTTCAACACAGATACGCAGTATTTT
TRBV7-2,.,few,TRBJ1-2,CASSLGQRYGYTF,TGTGCCAGCAGCTTAGGGCAGCGGTATGGCTACACCTTC
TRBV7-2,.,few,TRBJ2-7,CASSHSGAEHQYVF,TGTGCCAGCAGCCATTCAGGCGCGGAGCACCAGTACGTCTTC
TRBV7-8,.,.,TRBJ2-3,CASGFGGGDKQYF,TGTGCCAGCGGCTTCGGGGGAGGTGATAAGCAGTATTTT
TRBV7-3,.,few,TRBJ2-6,CASSLGAGYGYTFLTF,TGTGCCAGCAGCTTAGGGGCAGGCTATGGCTACACCTTCCTGACTTTC
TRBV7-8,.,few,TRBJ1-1,CASSWVGGANTEAFF,TGTGCCAGCAGCTGGGTGGGGGGGGCCAACACTGAAGCTTTCTTT
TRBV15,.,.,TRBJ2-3,CASSGAGLAYAQYF,TGTGCCAGCAGCGGAGCGGGCCTAGCCTATGCGCAGTATTTT
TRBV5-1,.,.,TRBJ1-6,CASSSNSGITPLHF,TGCGCCAGCAGCTCTAACAGCGGGATCACACCCCTCCACTTT
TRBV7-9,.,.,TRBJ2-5,CASRRSTDTVEPFYF,TGTGCCAGCAGGAGGAGTACTGACACCGTGGAGCCCTTTTACTTC
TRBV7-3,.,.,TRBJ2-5,CASSPGGSTETQYF,TGTGCCAGCAGCCCCGGCGGTAGCACAGAGACGCAGTATTTC
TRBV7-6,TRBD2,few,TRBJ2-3,CASSLFTGGTYNEF,TGTGCCAGCAGCTTATTTACGGGGGGAACCTACAATGAGTTT
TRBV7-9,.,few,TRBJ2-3,CASSSPGQLNTEAF,TGTGCCAGCAGCTCTCCAGGGCAACTGAACACTGAAGCTTTT
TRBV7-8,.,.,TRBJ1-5,CASSLAGDPNGNPPQHF,TGTGCCAGCAGCTTAGCGGGAGACCCTAATGGCAATCCGCCCCAGCATTTT
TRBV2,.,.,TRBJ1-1,CASGVGRTDNTEAFF,TGTGCCAGCGGGGTCGGGCGGACAGATAACACTGAAGCTTTCTTT
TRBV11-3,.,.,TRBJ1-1,CASSSPRQVNTEAFF,TGTGCCAGCAGCTCTCCAAGGCAAGTGAACACTGAAGCTTTCTTT
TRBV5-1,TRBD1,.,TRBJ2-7,CASSLGQGGEQYF,TGCGCCAGCAGCTTGGGACAGGGGGGCGAGCAGTACTTC
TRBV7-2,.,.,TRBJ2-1,CASSSRGGGKTQYQFF,TGTGCCAGCAGCTCACGGGGAGGCGGCAAGACCCAGTACCAGTTCTTC
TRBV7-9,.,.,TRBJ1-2,CASSEGRGIADNYGYTF,TGTGCCAGCAGCGAAGGACGGGGGATAGCTGATAACTATGGCTACACCTTC
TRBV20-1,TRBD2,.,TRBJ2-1,CSARNLAGDNEQFF,TGCAGTGCTAGGAACCTAGCGGGGGACAATGAGCAGTTCTTC
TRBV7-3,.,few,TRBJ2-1,CASSISGGGIDKQFF,TGTGCCAGCAGCATCAGTGGAGGCGGGATCGATAAGCAGTTCTTC
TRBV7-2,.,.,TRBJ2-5,CASSLGADHDTQYF,TGTGCCAGCAGCTTAGGGGCAGACCACGATACCCAGTACTTC